These 30 T cell receptor beta chains were sequenced from one sample in a study of T cell repertoires in cytomegalovirus infection. TCRdb used MiXCR to reprocess the reads, holding one entry per CDR3 protein. The data contain under 800,000 distinct CDR3 sequences, 20% to 30% of them singletons. The specimen sequenced was CD8+ T cells from PBMCs. These TCRs come from a human donor in good health (CMV status not recorded). Some clones in this sample may be carry-over from other donors' samples.

The chain employs TRBV18 and TRBJ2-7; D may match TRBD1 or TRBD2 (5 bases each). Germline assignment: CDR1 KGHSH and CDR2 LQKENI. CDR3 length equals 17 residues. Trimming removed 0 bases from V and 3 bases from J, with 18 bases in between. This CDR3 is CASSPPYPREYLYEQYF. CDR3 in DNA: TGTGCCAGCTCACCACCGTATCCCAGGGAGTACCTCTACGAGCAGTACTTC.

The chain is built from TRBV24-1 and TRBJ1-1; D ambiguous. The germline V and J ends were trimmed by 9 bases and 4 bases, with 14 bases remaining between them. Germline CDR1 reads KGHDR; CDR2 reads SFDVKD. This CDR3 region has 13 residues. CDR3 amino acids: CATSGGGSTEAFF. CDR3 in DNA: TGTGCCACCTCTGGTGGAGGGAGCACTGAAGCTTTCTTT.

This clonotype was picked up a small number of times. This chain links TRBV7-9 with TRBJ1-2; D gene ambiguous. V lost 5 bases to trimming and J lost 5 bases, with 15 bases between them. Per the germline V gene, CDR1 is SEHNR and CDR2 is FQNEAQ (reference sequence). The CDR3 is 14 amino acids. The DNA for the CDR3 is TGTGCCAGCAGCGCCCCCGGGATCCGGTATGGCTACACCTTC. It codes for CASSAPGIRYGYTF.

This clonotype was found many times. A read error may produce the germline difference seen at one junction end. In nucleotides, the CDR3 is TGTGCCAGCAGAGAAGAGGGAGGCGGCTATGGCTACACCTTC. Residues: CASREEGGGYGYTF. The V gene is TRBV2, the J gene TRBJ1-2; D is unresolved. The CDR3 has 14 residues. The germline CDR1 and CDR2 sequences are SNHLY and FYNNEI.

This clonotype turned up a few times. The V call is TRBV2, the J call TRBJ2-3; 8 bases are shared with TRBD1. Germline V gene sequence: CDR1 SNHLY, CDR2 FYNNEI. This CDR3 is 14 amino acids long. The V gene end was trimmed by 3 bases and the J gene end by 1 base; junction bases not matched to a gene: 0. CDR3 residues: CASSEDRGTDTQYF. CDR3 bases: TGTGCCAGCAGTGAGGACAGGGGCACAGATACGCAGTATTTT.

V usage is TRBV6-5 and J usage is TRBJ1-1; possibly TRBD1 for D (6 bases). The CDR3 extends over 16 amino acids. Trimming pared 1 base from V and 1 base from J, leaving 13 bases between. CDR1 MNHEY and CDR2 SVGAGI come from the germline V gene. CDR3 region: CASSYYLAGANTEAFF. The CDR3 bases are TGTGCCAGCAGTTACTACCTGGCAGGGGCGAACACTGAAGCTTTCTTT.

The chain couples TRBV7-6 to TRBJ2-1; 7 positions match TRBD2. There are 14 residues in the CDR3. CDR1 and CDR2 (germline): SGHVS, FNYEAQ. V lost 1 base, J lost 10 bases, and 7 bases stayed unmatched. The CDR3 nucleotides read TGTGCCAGCAGCTTAGTGGGGGGGAGAGAAGAGCAGTTCTTC. Translated: CASSLVGGREEQFF.

At least ten counts were recorded for this clonotype. This chain connects TRBV7-8 to TRBJ2-3; 11 bases map to TRBD2. In germline, CDR1 is SGHVS, CDR2 FQNEAQ. Losses at the gene ends were 4 bases for V and 7 bases for J; bases not matched to a gene: 7. The CDR3 runs to 15 residues. This CDR3 reads CASSSTGTSGNTQYF. CDR3 nucleotides: TGTGCCAGCAGCTCAACCGGGACTAGCGGTAATACGCAGTATTTT.

This clonotype came up many times. The chain joins TRBV7-8 to TRBJ2-3; D is tentatively TRBD1 or TRBD2 (6 bases each). Between the trimmed V and J ends, which lost 6 bases and 0 bases, there was a span of 19 bases. Germline CDR1 is SGHVS and CDR2 is FQNEAQ. This CDR3 is 17 amino acids long. CDR3 sequence: CASSLEGVGTSTDTQYF. The CDR3 DNA sequence: TGTGCCAGCAGTCTAGAGGGGGTGGGGACTAGCACAGATACGCAGTATTTT.

In the case of this clonotype: An end of the junction differs from the germline gene, which may be a read error. This rearrangement joins TRBV5-4 to TRBJ2-1, with a possible D match to TRBD1 (5 bases). Germline loops: CDR1 SGHNT, CDR2 YYREEE (reference sequence). This CDR3 has 15 residues. The CDR3 bases are TGTGCCAGCAGCTTGGAAGGGGCGTCCTACAATGAGCAGTTGTTC. Protein: CASSLEGASYNEQLF.

This clonotype was observed a few times. The V call is TRBV19, the J call TRBJ2-2; D is unresolved. Trimming stripped 7 bases from V and 6 bases from J, with 6 bases between. The CDR3 spans 11 residues. Looked up from germline, CDR1 is LNHDA and CDR2 is SQIVND (reference sequence). The CDR3 DNA follows: TGTGCCAGTACTACCGCCGGGGAGCTGTTTTTT. It encodes CASTTAGELFF.

V is TRBV6-1 and J is TRBJ2-1; no definite D call. The V end lost 5 bases, the J end lost 5 bases, and 13 bases lay between the germline ends. The germline CDR1 and CDR2 sequences are MNHNS and SASEGT. The CDR3 covers 14 residues. CDR3 region: CASSSGPPDNEQFF. As DNA, the CDR3 is TGTGCCAGCAGTTCGGGTCCCCCGGACAATGAGCAGTTCTTC.

This clonotype was found many times. The chain couples TRBV4-3 to TRBJ2-5; the D gene could be TRBD1 or TRBD2 (5 bases each). Germline V lookup: CDR1 LGHNA, CDR2 YSLEER. CDR3 length: 13 amino acids. V lost 0 bases and J 4 bases, leaving 6 bases between the germline ends. For the CDR3, the DNA is TGCGCCAGCAGCCAAGATGGGGGAGAGACCCAGTACTTC. This translates into CASSQDGGETQYF.

The chain joins TRBV20-1 to TRBJ2-7; D is possibly TRBD1 (5 bases). Trimming left V 0 bases short and J 2 bases short, with 11 bases between. CDR1 is DFQATT and CDR2 is SNEGSKA in the germline V gene (reference sequence). The CDR3 has 14 residues. The CDR3, as DNA: TGCAGTGCTAGAGATGATGGACAACCCTACGAGCAGTACTTC. Its protein product is CSARDDGQPYEQYF.

This clonotype has a count of ten or more. This sequence joins TRBV12-3 or TRBV12-4 and TRBJ2-1; D is undetermined. Trimming cost V 1 base and J 4 bases, with 5 bases left between them. The CDR3 consists of 13 residues. The CDR3 reads CASSLELYNEQFF. In DNA, the CDR3 is TGTGCCAGCAGTTTAGAACTTTACAATGAGCAGTTCTTC.

This clonotype has just a few counts. V and J are TRBV29-1 and TRBJ2-7; 8 bases are a match to TRBD1. Trimming at V came to 7 bases and at J to 3 bases, leaving 5 bases not matched to a gene. Germline lookup yields CDR1 SQVTM and CDR2 ANQGSEA. The CDR3 has 12 residues. The CDR3 region has the DNA TGCAGCGCCATGGGGACAGGCTACGAGCAGTACGTC. This gives the protein CSAMGTGYEQYV.

The rearrangement links TRBV19 to TRBJ2-1; TRBD2 aligns across 10 bases. The CDR3 runs 15 residues. Germline trimming cut 3 bases from V and 7 bases from J; bases unmatched to any gene: 6. Looked up from germline, CDR1 is LNHDA and CDR2 is SQIVND (reference sequence). CDR3 in amino acids: CASSIERGGGNEQFF. CDR3 nucleotide sequence: TGTGCCAGTAGTATTGAGCGGGGGGGCGGTAATGAGCAGTTCTTC.

A few counts support this clonotype. The chain employs TRBV10-3 and TRBJ1-5; D uncertain. The germline V and J ends were trimmed by 0 bases and 4 bases, with 13 bases remaining between them. This CDR3 comprises 16 residues. Germline V lookup: CDR1 ENHRY, CDR2 SYGVKD. CDR3 residues: CAISESYSIGNQPQHF. CDR3 bases: TGTGCCATCAGTGAGTCCTACAGTATTGGTAATCAGCCCCAGCATTTT.

In its sample, this clonotype was seen many times. This sequence joins TRBV28 and TRBJ1-5, with D unresolved. The CDR3 is 15 amino acids. The V gene's germline CDR1 is MDHEN and CDR2 SYDVKM. V was clipped by 3 bases and J by 5 bases, with 14 bases between them. The CDR3 loop reads CASSFTLRDYQPQHF. In nucleotides, the CDR3 is TGTGCCAGCAGTTTTACGCTACGGGATTATCAGCCCCAGCATTTT.

The rearrangement uses TRBV29-1 and TRBJ1-1, with TRBD1 as a possible D gene (6 bases). V dropped 7 bases and J dropped 3 bases, with 18 bases sitting between them. The CDR3 loop spans 14 amino acids. Germline loops: CDR1 SQVTM, CDR2 ANQGSEA. CDR3 sequence reads: CSAGRGARDTEAFF. In nucleotides, the CDR3 is TGCAGCGCTGGGCGGGGGGCTAGGGACACTGAAGCTTTCTTT.

This clonotype was picked up a small number of times. The chain carries TRBV12-3 or TRBV12-4 and TRBJ2-5; 8 bases line up with TRBD2. The CDR3 contains 17 residues. The V and J ends lost 7 bases and 4 bases, in that order; junction bases with no gene match: 17. CDR3 in amino acids: CASTSLGRGAEGETQYF. CDR3 in DNA: TGTGCCAGCACCTCCTTAGGGCGGGGGGCTGAGGGAGAGACCCAGTACTTC.

This clonotype came up many times. This sequence joins TRBV7-8 and TRBJ2-6; the D is unclear. Germline CDR1 is SGHVS and CDR2 is FQNEAQ. The CDR3 sequence is 16 residues long. The ends were cut back, 1 base at V and 2 bases at J, with 9 bases in the middle. CDR3 nucleotide sequence: TGTGCCAGCAGCTTAGGTTCCGGGCCTGGGGCCAACGTCCTGACTTTC. Its protein product is CASSLGSGPGANVLTF.

J is TRBJ2-3 and V is TRBV3-1; a possible D gene is TRBD2 (6 bases). Trimming shortened V by 0 bases and J by 1 base, and 14 bases separated the two germline ends. This CDR3 is built from 17 residues. Per germline, CDR1 LGHDT and CDR2 YNNKEL (reference sequence). CDR3 loop: CASSQDRAKRGTDTQYF. Written as DNA, the CDR3 is TGTGCCAGCAGCCAAGATCGGGCTAAGCGGGGCACAGATACGCAGTATTTT.

The chain employs TRBV4-3 and TRBJ2-3; D perhaps matches TRBD2 (6 bases). Trimming left V 4 bases short and J 6 bases short, with 17 bases between. This CDR3 spans 15 amino acids. Germline CDR1 reads LGHNA; CDR2 reads YSLEER. CDR3 bases: TGCGCCAGCAGCCCCCGGGACTCGGGCCGCGATACGCAGTATTTT. Protein sequence: CASSPRDSGRDTQYF.

This clonotype was observed a handful of times. The chain combines TRBV2 with TRBJ2-3, with TRBD2 identical over 7 bases. CDR3 length equals 14 residues. V gave up 4 bases and J gave up 2 bases; unmatched junction bases: 3. The V gene's germline CDR1 is SNHLY and CDR2 FYNNEI. Written as DNA, the CDR3 is TGTGCCAGCAGTGCTAGCGGAGTCACAGATACGCAGTATTTT. As protein: CASSASGVTDTQYF.

This clonotype showed up many times. This rearrangement joins TRBV12-3 or TRBV12-4 to TRBJ2-1; 9 bases line up with TRBD1. J gave up 5 bases and V 2 bases, and 10 bases lay outside the gene matches. The CDR3 runs to 17 residues. DNA for the CDR3: TGTGCCAGCAGTTTACCCGCGGACAGGGGTGGAGACAATGAGCAGTTCTTC. Encoded protein: CASSLPADRGGDNEQFF.

This chain joins TRBV10-3 and TRBJ1-2, with D possibly TRBD1 on 5 matching bases. This CDR3 has 14 amino acids. The germline V gene encodes CDR1 ENHRY and CDR2 SYGVKD. Trimming removed 3 bases from V and 2 bases from J, with 10 bases in between. The CDR3 DNA follows: TGTGCCATCAGTGACCCGACAGCAAACTATGGCTACACCTTC. It specifies CAISDPTANYGYTF.

The sample holds one count of this clonotype. One end of the junction does not line up with germline, which may come from a read error. This rearrangement joins TRBV7-9 to TRBJ1-1, with TRBD1 identical over 8 bases. Germline V gene data show CDR1 as SEHNR and CDR2 as FQNEAQ (reference sequence). The CDR3 is made up of 13 amino acids. The CDR3 region is CVSSLDRGTEAFF. The CDR3 DNA is TGTGTCAGCAGTCTAGACAGGGGCACTGAAGCTTTCTTT.

The chain recombines TRBV28 with TRBJ2-5; tentatively, D is TRBD1 (5 bases). With 3 bases removed from V and 0 bases from J, the gap between germline ends came to 14 bases. Germline CDR1 is MDHEN and CDR2 is SYDVKM. This CDR3 comprises 16 residues. The CDR3 is CASSFLQGLYQETQYF. The CDR3 DNA reads TGTGCCAGCAGTTTTTTGCAGGGCCTGTACCAAGAGACCCAGTACTTC.

This clonotype was counted only a few times. The gene calls are TRBV19 and TRBJ2-2, with 10 bases lining up with TRBD2. In germline, CDR1 is LNHDA, CDR2 SQIVND (reference sequence). The V and J ends lost 1 base and 4 bases, in that order; junction bases with no gene match: 0. The CDR3 consists of 15 residues. The CDR3 nucleotides read TGTGCCAGTAGTATAGGACTAGCGGGCACCGGGGAGCTGTTTTTT. Residues: CASSIGLAGTGELFF. The full variable domain, in which reference TRBV19 and TRBJ2-2 provide the parts outside the CDR3, is DGGITQSPKYLFRKEGQNVTLSCEQNLNHDAMYWYRQDPGQGLRLIYYSQIVNDFQKGDIAEGYSVSREKKESFPLTVTSAQKNPTAFYLCASSIGLAGTGELFFGEGSRLTVL.